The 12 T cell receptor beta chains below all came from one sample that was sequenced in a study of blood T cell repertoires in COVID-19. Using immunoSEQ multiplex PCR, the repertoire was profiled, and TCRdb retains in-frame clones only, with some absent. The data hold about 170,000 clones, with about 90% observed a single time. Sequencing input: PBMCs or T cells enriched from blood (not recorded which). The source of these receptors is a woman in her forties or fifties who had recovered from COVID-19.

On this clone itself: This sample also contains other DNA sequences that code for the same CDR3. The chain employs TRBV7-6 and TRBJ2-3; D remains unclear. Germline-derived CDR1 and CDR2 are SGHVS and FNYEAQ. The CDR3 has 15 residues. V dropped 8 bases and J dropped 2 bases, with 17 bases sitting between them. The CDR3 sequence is CASGALAQITDTQYF. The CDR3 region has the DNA TGTGCCAGCGGTGCCTTAGCACAAATCACAGATACGCAGTATTTT.

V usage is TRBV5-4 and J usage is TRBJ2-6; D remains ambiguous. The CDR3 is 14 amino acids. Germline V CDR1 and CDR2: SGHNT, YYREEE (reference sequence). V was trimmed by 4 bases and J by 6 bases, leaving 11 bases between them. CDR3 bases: TGTGCCAGCAGCCGCGGCGCGTTGGCCAACGTCCTGACTTTC. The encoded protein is CASSRGALANVLTF.

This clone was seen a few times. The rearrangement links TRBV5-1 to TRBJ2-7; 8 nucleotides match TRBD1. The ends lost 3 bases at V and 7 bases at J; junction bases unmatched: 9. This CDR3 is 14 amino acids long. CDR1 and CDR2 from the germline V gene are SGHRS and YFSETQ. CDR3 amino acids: CASSWTGSREEQYF. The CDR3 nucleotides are TGCGCCAGCAGCTGGACAGGGAGCCGGGAGGAGCAGTACTTC.

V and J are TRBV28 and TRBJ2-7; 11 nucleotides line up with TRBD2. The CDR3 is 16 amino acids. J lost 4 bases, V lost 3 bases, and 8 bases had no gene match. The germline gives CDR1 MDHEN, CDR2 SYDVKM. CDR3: CASSLVGPSGRYEQYF. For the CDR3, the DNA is TGTGCCAGCAGTTTGGTGGGGCCTAGCGGGAGGTACGAGCAGTACTTC.

CDR3 sequence (DNA): TGTGCCAGCAGCCCCACAGGGACGGATCGGGAGACCCAGTACTTC. It yields the protein CASSPTGTDRETQYF. V usage is TRBV6-2 or TRBV6-3 and J usage is TRBJ2-5; weak D call: TRBD1 (6 bases). V lost 6 bases and J 5 bases, leaving 19 bases between the germline ends. The CDR3 is 15 residues long. Germline CDR1 MNHEY, CDR2 SVGEGT.

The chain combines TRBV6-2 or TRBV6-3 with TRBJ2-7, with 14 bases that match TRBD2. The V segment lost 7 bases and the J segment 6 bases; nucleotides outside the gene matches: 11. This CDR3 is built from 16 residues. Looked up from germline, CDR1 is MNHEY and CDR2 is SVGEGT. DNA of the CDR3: TGTGCCAGCACCCCTCCGGGACTAGCGGGAGTTGGCGAGCAGTACTTC. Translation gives CASTPPGLAGVGEQYF.

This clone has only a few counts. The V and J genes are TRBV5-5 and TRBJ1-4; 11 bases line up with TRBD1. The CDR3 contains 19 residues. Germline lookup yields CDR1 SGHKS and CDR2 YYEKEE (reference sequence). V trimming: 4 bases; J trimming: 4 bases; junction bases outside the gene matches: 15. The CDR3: CASSDRSAGTGGFNEKLFF. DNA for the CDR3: TGTGCCAGCAGCGATCGAAGTGCCGGGACAGGGGGGTTTAATGAAAAACTGTTTTTT.

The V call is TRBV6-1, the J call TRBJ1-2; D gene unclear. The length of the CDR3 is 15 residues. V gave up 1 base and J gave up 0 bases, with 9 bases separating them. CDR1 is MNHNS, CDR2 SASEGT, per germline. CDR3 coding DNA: TGTGCCAGCAGTGAAGGGGCGGGAGCTAACTATGGCTACACCTTC. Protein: CASSEGAGANYGYTF.

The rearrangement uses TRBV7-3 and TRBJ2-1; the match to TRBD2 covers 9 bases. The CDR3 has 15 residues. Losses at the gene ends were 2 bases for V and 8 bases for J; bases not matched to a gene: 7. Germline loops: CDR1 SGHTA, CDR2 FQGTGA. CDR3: CASSLQAGGGYEQFF. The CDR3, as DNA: TGTGCCAGCAGCTTACAAGCGGGAGGAGGTTATGAGCAGTTCTTC.

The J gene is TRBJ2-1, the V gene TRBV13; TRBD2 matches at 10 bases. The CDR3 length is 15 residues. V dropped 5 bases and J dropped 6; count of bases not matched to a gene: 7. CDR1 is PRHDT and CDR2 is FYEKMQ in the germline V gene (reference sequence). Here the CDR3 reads CASSPRGLAFNEQFF. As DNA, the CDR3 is TGTGCCAGCAGCCCGAGGGGACTAGCGTTCAATGAGCAGTTCTTC.

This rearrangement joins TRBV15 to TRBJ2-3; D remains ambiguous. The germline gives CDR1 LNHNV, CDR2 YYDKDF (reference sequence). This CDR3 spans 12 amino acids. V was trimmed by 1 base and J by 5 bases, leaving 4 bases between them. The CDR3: CATSRARDTQYF. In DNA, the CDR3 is TGTGCCACCAGCAGAGCGAGAGATACGCAGTATTTT.

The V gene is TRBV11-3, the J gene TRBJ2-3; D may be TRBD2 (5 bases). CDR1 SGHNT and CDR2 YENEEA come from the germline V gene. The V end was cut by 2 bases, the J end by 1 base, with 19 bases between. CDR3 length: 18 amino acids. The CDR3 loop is CASSLIDGAGRRTDTQYF. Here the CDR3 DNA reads TGTGCCAGCAGCTTAATCGACGGCGCGGGCCGTCGCACAGATACGCAGTATTTT.